This TCR beta chain was found in a study of neurological immune-mediated disorders (dated by TCRdb to between 2018 and 2021). Regarding the study in general: The study compared peripheral blood TCR-beta repertoires of HTLV-I-associated myelopathy (HAM/TSP) patients, multiple sclerosis patients and healthy controls using UMI-based sequencing. The approximately 110 TCR-beta libraries included longitudinal samples, technical triplicates and paired sorted CD4+ and CD8+ T-cell subsets alongside PBMC samples. Of the roughly 71 subjects in the cohort, around 15 were HAM/TSP patients, approximately 35 were multiple sclerosis patients, and about 20 were healthy controls. Each longitudinal HAM/TSP and healthy donor was sampled at 3 time-points spaced at about 3-45 month intervals. The research as a whole found: The highest TCR clonal expansion was observed in HAM/TSP patients, whereas the lowest was observed in MS patients, even when compared with healthy controls. No identical CDR3 amino acid sequences were shared among expanded clones across subjects, suggesting private TCR-beta repertoires in all groups.

Of note for this clonotype: The antigen it recognizes is unknown. This may stem from a read error, because a much larger clone lies one nucleotide away.

According to the study, the label for this sample's time point signals: longitudinal time-point 3. Healthy controls were blood bank volunteers in Maryland, USA. Unsorted PBMC libraries were generated from 2 million PBMCs stored in RNAlater at -80 °C until RNA extraction. Peripheral blood was subjected to Ficoll-Hypaque density gradient centrifugation to isolate PBMCs, which were then cryopreserved in liquid nitrogen. CDR1 and CDR2, looked up from the germline V gene, are MNHEY and SVGAGI. Measured from the cysteine to the phenylalanine, the CDR3 is 13 residues long. Only the CDR3 portion is preserved as DNA: 39 bases, with reading frame beginning at the first base. V loses 7 bases, J loses 0 bases, and the germline ends lie 9 bases apart. cDNA was synthesized by template-switch 5'RACE using a primer carrying a 10-nucleotide random unique molecular identifier by which each TCR transcript was tagged. Each sequencing run produced over 190 million TCR-beta sequences covering 15-18 subjects. The RNeasy kit was used to extract total RNA. The KAPA Real-time Library Amplification kit was used to amplify TCR-beta VDJ regions with primers targeting the TCR constant region and the 5'RACE anchor. A first PCR added sample indexes and Illumina adaptors, after which a second PCR increased the library yield. After purification with Ampure beads, the TCR product of roughly 650 bp was size-selected on a 2% E-gel SizeSelection system. Before pooling, libraries had their quality checked on a Bioanalyzer, their concentration measured with Qubit, and their quantity determined with the Kapa Library Quantification kit. An Illumina HiSeq 2500 sequenced the libraries paired-end 2 x 150 bp. To increase sequence diversity, roughly 24-32% phiX was spiked into each library pool. From the authors' description of their analysis: Quality-filtered reads were processed with the UMI-based MiGEC pipeline, which removed over 75% of raw TCR sequences during error correction. IMGT germline references were used for aligning VDJ genes, and each clonotype was defined as a unique CDR3 amino acid sequence together with its V-J genes. VDJtools evaluated clonal expansion, Shannon diversity and CDR3 relatedness (CalcPairwiseDistances, ClusterSamples); CLCbio workbench built phylogenetic trees. Clones with at least 8 unique UMIs were defined as expanded, with this threshold being based on coefficient-of-variation modelling across technical triplicates. TCRdb reanalyzed the raw reads on its own, using fastp at Q25 for trimming and MiXCR for clone calling, and kept in-frame beta chains. Each entry merges the rows of one CDR3 protein and shows their most common DNA and genes. The V and J calls reflect TCRdb's pipeline rather than the authors' work. Across this sample there are about 53,000 distinct CDR3 sequences, with roughly 8.3% seen only once. The biggest ten clones account for under 2% of the sample.

Recombination connected TRBV6-5 to TRBJ1-1, with the D gene not clear enough to name. The sequenced sample was PBMCs. The clonotype originates from a woman between 40 and 55 years old in good health. The CDR3 corresponds to CASTERLNTEAFF. The DNA is TGTGCCAGCACCGAACGGTTGAACACTGAAGCTTTCTTT.